These 6 T cell receptor beta chains were sequenced from one sample in a study of molecular identifiers for immune sequencing clone quantification (dated by TCRdb to the late 2010s). Preparation of the library involved PCR. Sequencing used an Illumina HiSeq 4000. The public reads were reanalyzed by TCRdb: fastp trimming at Q25, MiXCR alignment, in-frame beta chains only. Records with the same CDR3 protein are collapsed into one entry carrying the most frequent genes and DNA. This sample lists under 600,000 distinct CDR3 sequences; 20% to 25% were detected once. Jointly, the top ten make up about 0.8% of the sample. Material: naive CD8+ T cells from blood, with Jurkat cell RNA spiked in. The cell subset or site label, as the study defines it: FACS-sorted CD8+CD4-CCR7+CD45RA+ naive T cells. These receptors all stem from a human donor in good health. Some libraries in this study had Jurkat cell RNA spiked in.

This clonotype appeared many times. This chain connects TRBV20-1 to TRBJ1-2; 7 bases map to TRBD1. V lost 0 bases and J lost 4; bases outside the gene matches: 8. Germline V gene data show CDR1 as DFQATT and CDR2 as SNEGSKA (reference sequence). This CDR3 region has 15 residues. The chain's CDR3 is CSARDLDRPVYGYTF. For the CDR3, the DNA is TGCAGTGCTAGAGATCTGGACAGGCCCGTCTATGGCTACACCTTC.

To note about this clonotype: Being one base from a much bigger clone, this may be a read error. This sequence joins TRBV20-1 and TRBJ2-7, with 7 nucleotides matching TRBD2. The CDR3 contains 14 residues. Germline V lookup: CDR1 DFQATT, CDR2 SNEGSKA (reference sequence). The trim removed 1 base at V and 6 bases at J, leaving 9 bases unmatched. This CDR3 reads CSARAGGWGGEQYF. The CDR3 nucleotides read TGCAGTGCTAGAGCGGGCGGTTGGGGGGGCGAGCAGTACTTC.

In DNA form, the CDR3 reads TGTGCCAGCAGACCCGGGGCAGGCAATTCACCCCTCCACTTT. Its translation: CASRPGAGNSPLHF. The chain carries TRBV6-5 and TRBJ1-6; the D gene is possibly TRBD1 (5 bases). Germline values: CDR1 MNHEY, CDR2 SVGAGI. V gave up 6 bases and J gave up 7 bases, with 13 bases separating them. The CDR3 consists of 14 residues.

The chain is built from TRBV11-2 and TRBJ2-1, with TRBD2 matching over 9 bases. This CDR3 spans 18 amino acids. Germline trimming cut 3 bases from V and 7 bases from J; bases unmatched to any gene: 16. Germline CDR1 reads SGHAT; CDR2 reads FQNNGV. The CDR3 bases are TGTGCCAGCAGCTTTCCTTTCTCGGCGGGAGGGACAAGGAATGAGCAGTTCTTC. Translated: CASSFPFSAGGTRNEQFF.

This clonotype was seen ten or more times. For the CDR3, the DNA is TGTGCCAGCAGCTTAGGCGGGGGCCTGGCAGATACGCAGTATTTT. It codes for CASSLGGGLADTQYF. This rearrangement joins TRBV7-6 to TRBJ2-3, with D perhaps TRBD2 (7 bases). The CDR3 has 15 residues. Germline V lookup: CDR1 SGHVS, CDR2 FNYEAQ. Deletions cut 1 base from V and 4 bases from J, with 12 bases between.

The chain links TRBV11-2 to TRBJ1-1; D uncertain. The CDR3 contains 15 residues. Between the trimmed V and J ends, which lost 1 base and 3 bases, there was a span of 12 bases. The V gene's germline CDR1 is SGHAT and CDR2 FQNNGV. The CDR3 protein is CASSLVMQTDTEAFF. The DNA of the CDR3 is TGTGCCAGCAGCTTAGTTATGCAGACGGACACTGAAGCTTTCTTT.